Following are 24 T cell receptor beta chains from one sample sequenced in a study of regulatory T cells in long-lasting Graves disease. In building TCR beta libraries, iRepertoire HTBI primers were used together with Arm-PCR of CDR3 regions. TCRdb re-analysed the multiplex PCR reads in MiXCR, keeping a single row per CDR3 protein. The sample yields hundreds of thousands of distinct CDR3 sequences, about 16% seen once. Time point: newly diagnosed GD, antithyroid drugs for less than 3 months. The TCR library was made from RNA extracted from PBMCs. The sample also formed part of further work on T cells in Graves' hyperthyroidism and ophthalmopathy.

Sequenced material: peripheral blood mononuclear cells (PBMCs), taken at new diagnosis, from a patient treated with antithyroid drugs. The receptors here all came from a woman aged 35-65 years with Graves disease.

The chain joins TRBV7-9 to TRBJ2-7; D is perhaps TRBD2 (5 bases). The V gene lost 3 bases and the J gene lost 1 base, with 10 bases spanning the gap. Germline-derived CDR1 and CDR2 are SEHNR and FQNEAQ (reference sequence). This CDR3 comprises 14 residues. CDR3 sequence: CASSFGEVSYEQYF. CDR3 sequence (DNA): TGTGCCAGCAGCTTCGGGGAAGTGTCCTACGAGCAGTACTTC.

This clonotype showed up just a few times. V gene TRBV7-8 combines with J gene TRBJ1-4; D call uncertain. CDR3 length equals 15 residues. Germline values: CDR1 SGHVS, CDR2 FQNEAQ. The V and J ends lost 5 bases and 6 bases respectively, with 16 bases between them. In nucleotides, the CDR3 is TGTGCCAGCAGCGAACGTCGGGCATTGGATGAAAAACTGTTTTTT. Protein sequence: CASSERRALDEKLFF.

The CDR3 nucleotides read TGTGCCAGCAGCTTGGACTTCGCGGGGTCAGGAGATACGCAGTATTTT. Its translation is CASSLDFAGSGDTQYF. The chain is built from TRBV7-9 and TRBJ2-3; a weak D match, TRBD2 (6 bases). The V end was cut by 3 bases, the J end by 5 bases, with 18 bases between. The CDR3 is 16 residues long. CDR1 and CDR2 (germline): SEHNR, FQNEAQ (reference sequence).

There are many counts of this clonotype. The V gene is TRBV9, the J gene TRBJ2-1, with D possibly being TRBD1 (5 bases). Germline lookup yields CDR1 SGDLS and CDR2 YYNGEE. The CDR3 totals 16 residues. The V end lost 0 bases, the J end lost 0 bases, and 10 bases lay between the germline ends. Written as DNA, the CDR3 is TGTGCCAGCAGCGTAGGTGGGGCAAGCTCCTACAATGAGCAGTTCTTC. Translation: CASSVGGASSYNEQFF.

In its sample, this clonotype was seen a few times. The rearrangement joins TRBV7-9 to TRBJ1-4; D is unresolved. The CDR3 runs to 14 residues. Germline CDR1 reads SEHNR; CDR2 reads FQNEAQ (reference sequence). Trimming shortened V by 3 bases and J by 8 bases, and 13 bases separated the two germline ends. The CDR3 bases are TGTGCCAGCAGCTTGGTCCAGACGGAGGAAAAACTGTTTTTT. Translation: CASSLVQTEEKLFF. Full variable domain (remainder filled in from reference TRBV7-9 and TRBJ1-4): DTGVSQNPRHKITKRGQNVTFRCDPISEHNRLYWYRQTLGQGPEFLTYFQNEAQLEKSRLLSDRFSAERPKGSFSTLEIQRTEQGDSAMYLCASSLVQTEEKLFFGSGTQLSVL.

The chain carries TRBV6-1 and TRBJ2-4, with TRBD2 matching 10 bases. The CDR3 loop spans 16 amino acids. V trimming: 6 bases; J trimming: 2 bases; junction bases outside the gene matches: 7. Germline assignment: CDR1 MNHNS and CDR2 SASEGT. CDR3 sequence reads: CASRSGGAETKNIQYF. The DNA of the CDR3 is TGTGCCAGCAGGAGCGGGGGGGCCGAAACCAAAAACATTCAGTACTTC.

Ten or more counts support this clonotype. The chain links TRBV3-1 to TRBJ2-7, with TRBD2 matching 7 bases. CDR3 size: 15 residues. V was pared by 7 bases and J by 4 bases, with 13 bases of the junction left unmatched. Per the germline V gene, CDR1 is LGHDT and CDR2 is YNNKEL (reference sequence). CDR3 DNA: TGTGCCAGCACCTCCGCCGGGACCGGGGGGTACGAGCAGTACTTC. Translating gives CASTSAGTGGYEQYF.

This clonotype occurred a few times. This rearrangement joins TRBV24-1 to TRBJ1-2; maybe TRBD1 (5 bases). Looked up from germline, CDR1 is KGHDR and CDR2 is SFDVKD. The CDR3 covers 15 residues. V lost 5 bases to trimming and J lost 4 bases, with 16 bases between them. For the CDR3, the DNA is TGTGCCACCAGTGCTGCGGGGGGGTCCCCCTATGGCTACACCTTC. Translating gives CATSAAGGSPYGYTF.

This clonotype was counted only a few times. This chain uses TRBV7-9 with TRBJ2-1; TRBD2 matches at 10 bases. This CDR3 region has 18 residues. Looked up from germline, CDR1 is SEHNR and CDR2 is FQNEAQ (reference sequence). J lost 8 bases, V lost 6 bases, and 19 bases had no gene match. The CDR3 bases are TGTGCCAGCAGATTTTATGAGTACAGCGGGGGGGCGGTTGATGAGCAGTTCTTC. This translates into CASRFYEYSGGAVDEQFF.

This chain joins TRBV9 and TRBJ2-1, with D unresolved. The J call may be incorrect, as the DNA end agrees better with TRBJ2-3. Germline-derived CDR1 and CDR2 are SGDLS and YYNGEE. CDR3 size: 14 residues. This chain's CDR3 is CASSVGTQTYTQYF. Written as DNA, the CDR3 is TGTGCCAGCAGCGTAGGGACCCAGACCTATACGCAGTATTTT.

This clonotype has a count of ten or more. V usage is TRBV20-1 and J usage is TRBJ2-3; D is unclear. CDR3 length: 14 residues. The germline V gene has CDR1 DFQATT and CDR2 SNEGSKA (reference sequence). V lost 1 base and J lost 6, with 14 bases in between. The CDR3 bases are TGCAGTGCTAGAGTTACGGATCTTGAGGATACGCAGTATTTT. This sequence encodes CSARVTDLEDTQYF.

This clonotype was detected ten times or more. This rearrangement joins TRBV18 to TRBJ2-1, with 7 bases matching TRBD2. The CDR3 extends over 13 amino acids. With 3 bases clipped from V and 7 bases from J, the junction kept 3 bases outside the gene matches. Germline-derived CDR1 and CDR2 are KGHSH and LQKENI. CDR3 amino acids: CASSPWGGNEQFF. CDR3 sequence (DNA): TGTGCCAGCTCACCTTGGGGGGGGAATGAGCAGTTCTTC.

In this sample, this clonotype turned up many times. The chain employs TRBV12-3 or TRBV12-4 and TRBJ2-7; D gene ambiguous. V was trimmed by 5 bases and J by 7 bases, leaving 9 bases between them. CDR3 size: 11 residues. The CDR3: CASSRNQEQYF. As DNA, the CDR3 is TGTGCCAGCAGTCGAAATCAGGAGCAGTACTTC.

A few counts support this clonotype. This chain's CDR3 is CASSIAWGSTDTQYF. The CDR3 region has the DNA TGTGCCAGTAGTATAGCCTGGGGTAGCACAGATACGCAGTATTTT. The V gene is TRBV19, the J gene TRBJ2-3; D call uncertain. Germline CDR1 reads LNHDA; CDR2 reads SQIVND (reference sequence). Trimming removed 1 base from V and 0 bases from J, with 8 bases in between. CDR3 length: 15 residues. Together with reference TRBV19 and TRBJ2-3, the CDR3 gives the full variable domain: DGGITQSPKYLFRKEGQNVTLSCEQNLNHDAMYWYRQDPGQGLRLIYYSQIVNDFQKGDIAEGYSVSREKKESFPLTVTSAQKNPTAFYLCASSIAWGSTDTQYFGPGTRLTVL.

This clonotype showed up many times. The chain combines TRBV28 with TRBJ2-7, with 9 bases aligning to TRBD1. The CDR3 is 15 residues long. After removal of 7 bases from V and 4 bases from J, the junction contained 11 bases not matched to a gene. Germline V gene sequence: CDR1 MDHEN, CDR2 SYDVKM. The CDR3 nucleotides read TGTGCCAGCACCCAGGTGGGACAGGGTTTGTACGAGCAGTACTTC. Residues: CASTQVGQGLYEQYF.

This clonotype has at least ten counts. V gene TRBV5-1 combines with J gene TRBJ2-1; no clear D gene. The CDR3 has 15 amino acids. Germline loops: CDR1 SGHRS, CDR2 YFSETQ. With 0 bases removed from V and 2 bases from J, the gap between germline ends came to 9 bases. The CDR3 coding sequence is TGCGCCAGCAGCTTGGCCCCAGCCCCCTACAATGAGCAGTTCTTC. Its protein is CASSLAPAPYNEQFF. Full variable domain (rest looked up from reference TRBV5-1 and TRBJ2-1): KAGVTQTPRYLIKTRGQQVTLSCSPISGHRSVSWYQQTPGQGLQFLFEYFSETQRNKGNFPGRFSGRQFSNSRSEMNVSTLELGDSALYLCASSLAPAPYNEQFFGPGTRLTVL.

This clonotype has ten or more counts. CDR3 bases: TGTGCCAGCAGTGGACTAGCAAACACAGATACGCAGTATTTT. Translation gives CASSGLANTDTQYF. The genes are TRBV7-9 and TRBJ2-3; 8 nucleotides align to TRBD2. Germline loops: CDR1 SEHNR, CDR2 FQNEAQ (reference sequence). There are 14 residues in the CDR3. Unmatched junction bases numbered 4, after V lost 6 bases and J lost 2 bases.

The DNA for the CDR3 is TGTGCCAGCAGCTTAGCGGTCTTAGGAGGGGGAATACACACAGATACGCAGTATTTT. Its protein product is CASSLAVLGGGIHTDTQYF. V usage is TRBV7-9 and J usage is TRBJ2-3; TRBD1 or TRBD2 may be the D gene (6 bases each). V was clipped by 0 bases and J by 2 bases, with 21 bases between them. This CDR3 is built from 19 residues. Germline V CDR1 and CDR2: SEHNR, FQNEAQ (reference sequence).

This clonotype has just a few counts. The CDR3 spells CASSQAPGVVSEKLFF. The DNA for the CDR3 is TGTGCCAGCAGCCAAGCCCCAGGGGTCGTTAGTGAAAAACTGTTTTTT. This chain joins TRBV4-2 and TRBJ1-4, with D maybe TRBD1 (6 bases). Germline lookup yields CDR1 LGHNA and CDR2 YNFKEQ. This CDR3 spans 16 amino acids. V was shortened by 1 base and J by 7 bases, with 16 bases between the two germline ends.

This clonotype was counted many times. The V and J genes are TRBV6-2 or TRBV6-3 and TRBJ2-3; no clear D. CDR3 length equals 15 residues. Germline loops: CDR1 MNHEY, CDR2 SVGEGT. V lost 5 bases and J 1 base, leaving 13 bases between the germline ends. The CDR3 nucleotides read TGTGCCAGCAGTGAAGAGGATGGCGGCACAGATACGCAGTATTTT. Protein: CASSEEDGGTDTQYF.

The rearrangement links TRBV6-1 to TRBJ2-2, with TRBD1 matching 7 bases. The germline gives CDR1 MNHNS, CDR2 SASEGT. The length of the CDR3 is 16 residues. After removal of 5 bases from V and 2 bases from J, the junction contained 8 bases not matched to a gene. The CDR3 is CASSPRGQINTGELFF. CDR3 DNA sequence: TGTGCCAGCAGTCCCCGGGGACAGATTAACACCGGGGAGCTGTTTTTT.

This clonotype was recorded a few times. V is TRBV4-1 and J is TRBJ1-6; TRBD1 matches 10 bases. V trimming: 0 bases; J trimming: 0 bases; junction bases outside the gene matches: 5. CDR1 is MGHRA and CDR2 is YSYEKL in the germline V gene. There are 19 residues in the CDR3. Here the CDR3 reads CASSQDMDRGSSYNSPLHF. The CDR3 DNA is TGCGCCAGCAGCCAAGATATGGACAGGGGGAGCTCCTATAATTCACCCCTCCACTTT.

This clonotype was seen at least ten times. The chain is built from TRBV3-1 and TRBJ1-5, with D possibly matching TRBD1 (6 bases). The V gene lost 3 bases and the J gene lost 4 bases, with 10 bases spanning the gap. Germline loops: CDR1 LGHDT, CDR2 YNNKEL (reference sequence). This CDR3 spans 14 amino acids. The CDR3 region has the DNA TGTGCCAGCAGCCAGGGGGCGAGTAATCAGCCCCAGCATTTT. Translating gives CASSQGASNQPQHF.

Concerning this clonotype itself: This clone may be a read error of a much larger clone one base away. The chain carries TRBV30 and TRBJ1-1; no reliable D call. The CDR3 is 12 amino acids. The V gene's germline CDR1 is GTSNPN and CDR2 SVGIG (reference sequence). The DNA for the CDR3 is TGTGCCTGGAGTCTCTTGAACACTAAAGCTTTCTTT. The encoded protein is CAWSLLNTKAFF.